The entry below gives a single TCR beta chain sequence along with its context. Its antigen is undetermined. This specimen belongs to a study of cytomegalovirus exposure and HLA in healthy donors. Study-wide context: Early on, a data release was issued that held tens of millions of unique TCRs from HLA-typed donors. The study, taken as a whole, reports: For cytomegalovirus status, the classifier reportedly gave diagnoses with high specificity and sensitivity. 15,000 to 20,000 TCR beta sequences were associated with HLA alleles at 0.05 false discovery rate in a later analysis.

With 60 Vbeta and 13 Jbeta primers, the PCR was carried out. Generated by immunoSEQ multiplex PCR, the TCRdb table keeps only in-frame clones and is missing some. The sample records about 120,000 clones, approximately 15% being singletons. The CDR3 contains 12 residues. From germline, CDR1 is SGHRS and CDR2 YFSETQ. V lost 0 bases and J 4 bases, leaving 4 bases between the germline ends. This clonotype was obtained from a woman under 30 in good health and CMV-seronegative. Specimen: PBMCs. The chain employs TRBV5-1 and TRBJ1-2; D is undetermined. CDR3 amino acids: CASSLDSYGYTF. The CDR3 nucleotides are TGCGCCAGCAGCTTGGACAGCTATGGCTACACCTTC.